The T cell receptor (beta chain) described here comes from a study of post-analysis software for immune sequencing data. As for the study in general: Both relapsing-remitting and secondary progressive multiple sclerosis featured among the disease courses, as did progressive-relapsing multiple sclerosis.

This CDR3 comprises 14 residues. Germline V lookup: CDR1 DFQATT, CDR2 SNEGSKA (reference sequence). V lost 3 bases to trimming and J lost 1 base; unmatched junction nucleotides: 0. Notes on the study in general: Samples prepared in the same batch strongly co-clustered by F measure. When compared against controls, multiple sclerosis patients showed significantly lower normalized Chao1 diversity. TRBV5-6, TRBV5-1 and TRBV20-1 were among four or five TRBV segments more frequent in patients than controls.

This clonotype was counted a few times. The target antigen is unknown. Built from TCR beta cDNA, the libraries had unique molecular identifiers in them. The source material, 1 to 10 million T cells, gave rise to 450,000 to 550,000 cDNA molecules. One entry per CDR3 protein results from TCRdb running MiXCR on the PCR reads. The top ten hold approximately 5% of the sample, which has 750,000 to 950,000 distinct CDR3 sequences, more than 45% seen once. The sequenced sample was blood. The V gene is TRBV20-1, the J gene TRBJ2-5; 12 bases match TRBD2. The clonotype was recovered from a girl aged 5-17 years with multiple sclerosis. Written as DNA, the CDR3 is TGCAGTGCTAGGACTAGCGGGAGCCAAGAGACCCAGTACTTC. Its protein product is CSARTSGSQETQYF.